The 10 T cell receptor beta chains presented below share a single source sample, sequenced in a study of blood T cell repertoires in COVID-19. Profiling relied on immunoSEQ multiplex PCR, and the TCRdb table lists in-frame clones only, not all of them. The sample records about 91,000 clones, 76% being singletons. Input material: peripheral blood. All receptors derive from a man in his 70s with acute or convalescent COVID-19.

The chain links TRBV28 to TRBJ1-1; D is undetermined. Germline CDR1 is MDHEN and CDR2 is SYDVKM. V was trimmed by 7 bases and J by 8 bases, leaving 11 bases between them. This CDR3 region has 11 residues. The CDR3 nucleotides read TGTGCCAGCAAAGGGCAGCGGGAAGCTTTCTTT. This codes for CASKGQREAFF.

The V call is TRBV19, the J call TRBJ2-3, with 7 bases lining up with TRBD1. The CDR3 has 14 amino acids. Germline values: CDR1 LNHDA, CDR2 SQIVND (reference sequence). Trimming cost V 0 bases and J 7 bases; bases outside gene matches: 4. The CDR3 DNA sequence: TGTGCCAGTAGTATAGACGCAGGGGGATATACGCAGTATTTT. Translation: CASSIDAGGYTQYF. Variable domain in full (rest from reference TRBV19 and TRBJ2-3): DGGITQSPKYLFRKEGQNVTLSCEQNLNHDAMYWYRQDPGQGLRLIYYSQIVNDFQKGDIAEGYSVSREKKESFPLTVTSAQKNPTAFYLCASSIDAGGYTQYFGPGTRLTVL.

This clone was counted once. The chain has TRBV6-5 and TRBJ2-5; 7 nucleotides agree with TRBD2. The germline CDR1 and CDR2 sequences are MNHEY and SVGAGI. CDR3 size: 13 residues. Trimming cost V 6 bases and J 1 base; bases outside gene matches: 2. CDR3 sequence reads: CASSSGAQETQYF. The CDR3 DNA is TGTGCCAGCAGCAGCGGGGCCCAAGAGACCCAGTACTTC.

This sequence joins TRBV5-6 and TRBJ2-7; 7 bases are a match to TRBD1. The V gene end was trimmed by 3 bases and the J gene end by 3 bases; junction bases not matched to a gene: 12. Germline V CDR1 and CDR2: SGHDT, YYEEEE. The CDR3 loop spans 16 amino acids. Written as DNA, the CDR3 is TGTGCCAGCAGCTCCCTCGAGGGGGCGCCTTTCTACGAGCAGTACGTC. Translated: CASSSLEGAPFYEQYV.

The V and J genes are TRBV10-3 and TRBJ1-3; D perhaps matches TRBD1 (5 bases). The CDR3 contains 18 residues. Trimming removed 0 bases from V and 0 bases from J, with 15 bases in between. Germline V gene sequence: CDR1 ENHRY, CDR2 SYGVKD. CDR3 amino acids: CAISESVARGSSGNTIYF. CDR3 bases: TGTGCCATCAGTGAGTCAGTAGCTCGGGGGTCCTCTGGAAACACCATATATTTT.

The V gene is TRBV3-1 (or the pseudogene TRBV3-2), the J gene TRBJ2-3; 9 bases align to TRBD2. Germline V gives CDR1 LGHDT, CDR2 YNNKEL (reference sequence). The CDR3 runs 18 residues. V dropped 1 base and J dropped 0; count of bases not matched to a gene: 8. The DNA of the CDR3 is TGTGCCAGCAGCCAAGTTAACCTAGCGGGGTACAGCACAGATACGCAGTATTTT. Its translation: CASSQVNLAGYSTDTQYF.

This chain connects TRBV19 to TRBJ2-4; a possible D gene is TRBD1 (6 bases). V gave up 4 bases and J gave up 0 bases, with 10 bases separating them. Germline CDR1 LNHDA, CDR2 SQIVND (reference sequence). The CDR3 contains 15 residues. The CDR3 sequence is CASSRTALAKNIQYF. The CDR3 bases are TGTGCCAGTAGTAGGACAGCCCTAGCCAAAAACATTCAGTACTTC.

The chain joins TRBV6-5 to TRBJ2-1; weak D call: TRBD2 (7 bases). V lost 0 bases and J 8 bases, leaving 11 bases between the germline ends. Germline V lookup: CDR1 MNHEY, CDR2 SVGAGI. The CDR3 spans 14 residues. CDR3 DNA: TGTGCCAGCAGTTACTCAGGGAGGGGGGATGAGCAGTTCTTC. Protein product: CASSYSGRGDEQFF.

The chain combines TRBV19 with TRBJ2-5, with a possible D match to TRBD1 (6 bases). Per the germline V gene, CDR1 is LNHDA and CDR2 is SQIVND (reference sequence). Trimming shortened V by 5 bases and J by 1 base, and 11 bases separated the two germline ends. This CDR3 region has 14 residues. CDR3 sequence (DNA): TGTGCCAGTAGTGATAGAGGGGGCCAAGAGACCCAGTACTTC. This codes for CASSDRGGQETQYF.

The V gene is TRBV14, the J gene TRBJ2-6; D call uncertain. Per the germline V gene, CDR1 is SGHDN and CDR2 is FVKESK. Trimming cost V 4 bases and J 0 bases, with 10 bases left between them. The CDR3 has 16 amino acids. The CDR3 sequence is CASSPFLISGANVLTF. CDR3 DNA: TGTGCCAGCAGCCCCTTTCTTATCTCTGGGGCCAACGTCCTGACTTTC.